These 21 T cell receptor beta chains originate from one sample sequenced in a study of cytomegalovirus exposure and HLA in healthy donors. Both 60 Vbeta primers and 13 Jbeta primers went into the PCR. Assay used: immunoSEQ multiplex PCR; TCRdb lists only in-frame clones, some missing. The data contain roughly 100,000 clones, approximately 84% of them seen just once; the ten biggest clones take up approximately 5.6%. The sequenced material came from PBMCs. Receptors originate from a male donor in good health and CMV-seronegative.

This chain connects TRBV5-8 to TRBJ1-5; D uncertain. In germline, CDR1 is SGHTS, CDR2 YDEGEE. The length of the CDR3 is 12 residues. V was trimmed by 1 base and J by 6 bases, leaving 5 bases between them. The CDR3 is CASSLWSQPQHF. CDR3 in DNA: TGTGCCAGCAGCTTGTGGAGTCAGCCCCAGCATTTT.

The chain carries TRBV29-1 and TRBJ1-2, with 10 bases that match TRBD1. The CDR3 covers 15 residues. V was clipped by 3 bases and J by 10 bases; unmatched bases: 14. Germline-derived CDR1 and CDR2 are SQVTM and ANQGSEA. CDR3 protein: CSVDMFGTGALYYTF. The CDR3 region has the DNA TGCAGCGTTGATATGTTCGGGACAGGGGCCTTGTACTACACCTTC.

This clone appeared a few times. The genes are TRBV4-3 and TRBJ2-5, with D tentatively TRBD1 (5 bases). The V end was cut by 0 bases, the J end by 4 bases, with 12 bases between. The germline gives CDR1 LGHNA, CDR2 YSLEER. The CDR3 spans 15 residues. This chain's CDR3 is CASSQDAGFGETQYF. CDR3 bases: TGCGCCAGCAGCCAAGATGCAGGGTTTGGAGAGACCCAGTACTTC.

The gene calls are TRBV7-9 and TRBJ1-2; 7 nucleotides agree with TRBD1. Germline-derived CDR1 and CDR2 are SEHNR and FQNEAQ (reference sequence). The junction had 11 bases not matched to a gene; V was cut back by 5 bases and J by 5 bases. CDR3 length equals 15 residues. The CDR3 reads CASSTGQEDSYGYTF. The CDR3 DNA sequence: TGTGCCAGCAGCACAGGACAGGAGGACTCGTATGGCTACACCTTC.

The chain employs TRBV5-4 and TRBJ1-1; a weak D match, TRBD1 (6 bases). The V gene lost 4 bases and the J gene lost 9 bases, with 13 bases spanning the gap. The germline V gene has CDR1 SGHNT and CDR2 YYREEE (reference sequence). This CDR3 comprises 12 residues. The CDR3 sequence is CASSLNRVQAFF. In DNA form, the CDR3 reads TGTGCCAGCAGCCTGAACAGGGTTCAAGCTTTCTTT. Drawing the rest from reference TRBV5-4 and TRBJ1-1, the complete variable domain is ETGVTQSPTHLIKTRGQQVTLRCSSQSGHNTVSWYQQALGQGPQFIFQYYREEENGRGNFPPRFSGLQFPNYSSELNVNALELDDSALYLCASSLNRVQAFFGQGTRLTVV.

CDR3 bases: TGCGCCAGCAGACCGAGCGGGAGTTACTCCGAGCAGTACTTC. Amino acid sequence: CASRPSGSYSEQYF. The chain couples TRBV5-1 to TRBJ2-7, with TRBD2 matching over 8 bases. The junction had 10 bases not matched to a gene; V was cut back by 5 bases and J by 6 bases. Germline values: CDR1 SGHRS, CDR2 YFSETQ. The length of the CDR3 is 14 residues.

The chain is built from TRBV28 and TRBJ2-7, with TRBD2 identical over 9 bases. J was trimmed by 4 bases and V by 5 bases; bases with no gene match: 12. This CDR3 region has 16 residues. Looked up from germline, CDR1 is MDHEN and CDR2 is SYDVKM. DNA for the CDR3: TGTGCCAGCAGTCTACTTCAGACTAGCGGCTTATACGAGCAGTACTTC. Its protein is CASSLLQTSGLYEQYF.

This chain links TRBV2 with TRBJ2-7; 7 bases align to TRBD2. This CDR3 contains 13 residues. V dropped 6 bases and J dropped 6; count of bases not matched to a gene: 8. In germline, CDR1 is SNHLY, CDR2 FYNNEI. CDR3 coding DNA: TGTGCCAGCAGGCGCCTAGCGGAGTCCGAGCAGTACTTC. Amino acid sequence: CASRRLAESEQYF.

The chain uses TRBV5-1 and TRBJ2-1, with TRBD1 as a possible D gene (6 bases). Germline CDR1 is SGHRS and CDR2 is YFSETQ. This CDR3 spans 15 amino acids. V lost 3 bases and J 7 bases, leaving 17 bases between the germline ends. The CDR3 DNA sequence: TGCGCCAGCAGCTCTAGTCAGGGGCCCTGGAATGAGCAGTTCTTC. Amino acids: CASSSSQGPWNEQFF.

The table lists this clone with a count of one. The identical CDR3 is also encoded by other nucleotide sequences in the sample. This rearrangement joins TRBV6-5 to TRBJ2-7; TRBD1 matches 7 bases. J gave up 3 bases and V 7 bases, and 9 bases lay outside the gene matches. In germline, CDR1 is MNHEY, CDR2 SVGAGI. This CDR3 contains 14 residues. The CDR3 DNA is TGTGCCAGCAAGCGACAGGGCTTCGGCTACGAGCAGTACTTC. Protein product: CASKRQGFGYEQYF.

The rearrangement links TRBV28 to TRBJ2-3; a weak D match, TRBD2 (6 bases). This CDR3 contains 14 residues. Trimming stripped 6 bases from V and 0 bases from J, with 10 bases between. Germline lookup yields CDR1 MDHEN and CDR2 SYDVKM. Here the CDR3 reads CASRLEGSTDTQYF. CDR3 bases: TGTGCCAGCAGATTGGAGGGGAGCACAGATACGCAGTATTTT.

The chain recombines TRBV2 with TRBJ1-1; D gene uncertain. The CDR3 length is 13 residues. Germline-derived CDR1 and CDR2 are SNHLY and FYNNEI. Between the trimmed V and J ends, which lost 6 bases and 5 bases, there was a span of 13 bases. The CDR3 protein is CASSPTTRTEAFF. In DNA, the CDR3 is TGTGCCAGCAGCCCTACCACTCGGACTGAAGCTTTCTTT.

A single count supports this clone. This sequence joins TRBV27 and TRBJ1-2; tentatively, D is TRBD1 (5 bases). Trimming cost V 5 bases and J 0 bases, with 16 bases left between them. Germline V gene sequence: CDR1 MNHEY, CDR2 SMNVEV (reference sequence). This CDR3 spans 16 amino acids. CDR3 sequence reads: CASSPSWGEANYGYTF. DNA for the CDR3: TGTGCCAGCAGTCCGAGTTGGGGGGAGGCTAACTATGGCTACACCTTC.

The V gene is TRBV5-1, the J gene TRBJ1-1, with D hard to call. Trimming stripped 4 bases from V and 1 base from J, with 11 bases between. This CDR3 contains 14 residues. CDR1 is SGHRS and CDR2 is YFSETQ in the germline V gene. CDR3 region: CASSTETQNTEAFF. CDR3 sequence (DNA): TGCGCCAGCAGCACAGAGACACAGAACACTGAAGCTTTCTTT.

The chain recombines TRBV10-3 with TRBJ2-5; TRBD1 agrees at 10 bases. This CDR3 has 14 residues. Germline V CDR1 and CDR2: ENHRY, SYGVKD. V lost 10 bases to trimming and J lost 3 bases; unmatched junction nucleotides: 8. The CDR3 DNA follows: TGTGCCACTAAGACCGGGACAGGGGAAGAGACCCAGTACTTC. Translating gives CATKTGTGEETQYF.

J is TRBJ1-1 and V is TRBV5-4, with 7 bases identical to TRBD1. CDR1 and CDR2 from the germline V gene are SGHNT and YYREEE (reference sequence). Unmatched junction bases numbered 8, after V lost 3 bases and J lost 6 bases. This CDR3 spans 14 amino acids. As DNA, the CDR3 is TGTGCCAGCAGCTCCAGAGGGGGCGCCCCTGAAGCTTTCTTT. Translated, it gives CASSSRGGAPEAFF.

A single count supports this clone. For the CDR3, the DNA is TGTGCCTGTCGTGCGGGCGATGAGCAGTTCTTC. This sequence encodes CACRAGDEQFF. The chain couples TRBV30 to TRBJ2-1; maybe TRBD2 (5 bases). CDR3 length: 11 amino acids. CDR1 is GTSNPN, CDR2 SVGIG, per germline (reference sequence). Trimming shortened V by 6 bases and J by 8 bases, and 11 bases separated the two germline ends.

The chain has TRBV5-4 and TRBJ2-5; the match to TRBD2 covers 7 bases. The J segment lost 1 base and the V segment lost 1 base, leaving 4 bases of the junction unmatched. This CDR3 region has 15 residues. CDR1 is SGHNT and CDR2 is YYREEE in the germline V gene (reference sequence). The CDR3 loop reads CASSLRGRAQETQYF. The DNA for the CDR3 is TGTGCCAGCAGCTTGCGAGGGAGGGCCCAAGAGACCCAGTACTTC. The full variable domain, its missing parts supplied by reference TRBV5-4 and TRBJ2-5, is ETGVTQSPTHLIKTRGQQVTLRCSSQSGHNTVSWYQQALGQGPQFIFQYYREEENGRGNFPPRFSGLQFPNYSSELNVNALELDDSALYLCASSLRGRAQETQYFGPGTRLLVL.

V usage is TRBV13 and J usage is TRBJ1-6; 8 bases line up with TRBD1. The CDR3 covers 14 residues. V was pared by 4 bases and J by 10 bases, with 6 bases of the junction left unmatched. Germline V gene sequence: CDR1 PRHDT, CDR2 FYEKMQ (reference sequence). CDR3 region: CASSSDRVRSPLHF. CDR3 in DNA: TGTGCCAGCAGCTCGGACAGGGTCCGCTCACCCCTCCACTTT.

This clone was seen once. In nucleotides, the CDR3 is TGTGCCAGCATCCAGCGAGCGGGGGAAGAGACCCAGTACTTC. This gives the protein CASIQRAGEETQYF. The gene calls are TRBV2 and TRBJ2-5, with 8 bases fitting TRBD2. Losses at the gene ends were 7 bases for V and 3 bases for J; bases not matched to a gene: 7. Germline V gene sequence: CDR1 SNHLY, CDR2 FYNNEI. The CDR3 sequence is 14 residues long.

This chain joins TRBV7-2 and TRBJ2-4; tentatively, D is TRBD2 (5 bases). V dropped 4 bases and J dropped 6 bases, with 10 bases sitting between them. The CDR3 covers 13 residues. The germline V gene encodes CDR1 SGHTA and CDR2 FQGNSA. In DNA, the CDR3 is TGTGCCAGCAGCTCGCAGCGGACAAACATTCAGTACTTC. The encoded protein is CASSSQRTNIQYF.